This T cell receptor (beta chain) derives from a study of shared clonotypes between healthy human individuals. Study-level results: Larger estimated richness was generally seen in naive subsets than in memory subsets.

In the case of this clone: Its antigen is undetermined.

The V end lost 7 bases, the J end lost 4 bases, and 7 bases lay between the germline ends. Germline values: CDR1 SGHNT, CDR2 YENEEA. The CDR3 contains 11 residues. TCRdb's table, derived via immunoSEQ multiplex PCR, lists solely in-frame clones and lacks some. The table includes roughly 2.4 million clones, about 94% detected once. The sequence was collected from a man younger than 30 in good health. V usage is TRBV11-3 and J usage is TRBJ1-1; D remains ambiguous. The specimen was naive CD4+ T cells sorted from blood. Subset given: CD45RA+ positively selected. CDR3 loop: CASTPGTEAFF. The CDR3 bases are TGTGCCAGCACTCCCGGCACTGAAGCTTTCTTT. Variable domain in full (rest from reference TRBV11-3 and TRBJ1-1): EAGVVQSPRYKIIEKKQPVAFWCNPISGHNTLYWYLQNLGQGPELLIRYENEEAVDDSQLPKDRFSAERLKGVDSTLKIQPAELGDSAVYLCASTPGTEAFFGQGTRLTVV.